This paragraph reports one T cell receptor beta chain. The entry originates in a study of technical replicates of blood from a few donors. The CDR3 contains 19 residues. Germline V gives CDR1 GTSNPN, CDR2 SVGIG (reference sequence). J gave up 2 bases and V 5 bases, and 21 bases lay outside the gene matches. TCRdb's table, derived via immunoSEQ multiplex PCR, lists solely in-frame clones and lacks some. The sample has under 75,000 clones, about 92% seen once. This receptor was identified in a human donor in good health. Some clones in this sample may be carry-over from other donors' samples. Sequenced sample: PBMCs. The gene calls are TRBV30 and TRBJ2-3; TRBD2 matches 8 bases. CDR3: CAWLLLAAISVLPTDTQYF. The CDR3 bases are TGTGCCTGGTTATTACTAGCGGCCATATCAGTACTCCCCACAGATACGCAGTATTTT.